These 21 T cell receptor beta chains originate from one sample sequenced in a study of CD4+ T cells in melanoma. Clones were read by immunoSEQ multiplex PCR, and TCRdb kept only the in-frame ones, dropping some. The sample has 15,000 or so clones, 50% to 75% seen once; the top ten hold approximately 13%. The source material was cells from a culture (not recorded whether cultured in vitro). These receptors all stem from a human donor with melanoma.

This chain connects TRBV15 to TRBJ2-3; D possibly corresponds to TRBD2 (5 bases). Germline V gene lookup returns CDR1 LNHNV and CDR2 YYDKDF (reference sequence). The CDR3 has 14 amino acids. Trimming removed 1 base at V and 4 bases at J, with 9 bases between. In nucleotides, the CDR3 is TGTGCCACCAGCAGAGCCGGGCGGGCAGATACGCAGTATTTT. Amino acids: CATSRAGRADTQYF.

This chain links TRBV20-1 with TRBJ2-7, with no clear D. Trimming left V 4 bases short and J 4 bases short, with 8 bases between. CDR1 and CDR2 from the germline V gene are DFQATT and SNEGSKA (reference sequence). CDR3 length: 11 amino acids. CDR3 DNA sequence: TGCAGTGCTACAGTAGGGTACGAGCAGTACTTC. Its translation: CSATVGYEQYF.

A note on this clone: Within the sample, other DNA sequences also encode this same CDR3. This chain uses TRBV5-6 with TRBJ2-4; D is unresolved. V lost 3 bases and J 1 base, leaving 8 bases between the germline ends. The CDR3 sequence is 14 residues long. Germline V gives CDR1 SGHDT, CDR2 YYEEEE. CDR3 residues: CASSYDRAKNIQYF. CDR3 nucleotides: TGTGCCAGCAGCTATGACCGTGCCAAAAACATTCAGTACTTC. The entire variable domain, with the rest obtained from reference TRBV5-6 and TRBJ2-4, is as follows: DAGVTQSPTHLIKTRGQQVTLRCSPKSGHDTVSWYQQALGQGPQFIFQYYEEEERQRGNFPDRFSGHQFPNYSSELNVNALLLGDSALYLCASSYDRAKNIQYFGAGTRLSVL.

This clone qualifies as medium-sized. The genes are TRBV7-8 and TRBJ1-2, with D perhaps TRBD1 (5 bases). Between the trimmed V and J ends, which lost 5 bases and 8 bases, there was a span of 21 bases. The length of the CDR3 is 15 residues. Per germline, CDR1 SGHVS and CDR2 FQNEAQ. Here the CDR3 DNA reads TGTGCCAGCAGCCCCGCGAGGACGGGTTGGGGGGGCTACACCTTC. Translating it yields CASSPARTGWGGYTF.

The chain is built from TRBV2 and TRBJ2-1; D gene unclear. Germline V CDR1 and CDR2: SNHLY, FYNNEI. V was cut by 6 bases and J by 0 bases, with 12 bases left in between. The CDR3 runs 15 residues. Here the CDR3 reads CASSPRADSYNEQFF. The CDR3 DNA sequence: TGTGCCAGCAGCCCTCGGGCTGACTCCTACAATGAGCAGTTCTTC.

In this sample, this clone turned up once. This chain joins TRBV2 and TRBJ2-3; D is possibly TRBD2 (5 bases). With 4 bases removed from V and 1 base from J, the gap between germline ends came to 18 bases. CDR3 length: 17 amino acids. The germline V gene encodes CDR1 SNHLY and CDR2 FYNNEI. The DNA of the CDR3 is TGTGCCAGCAGTGCGACCGACTATTCCTCGGGCACAGATACGCAGTATTTT. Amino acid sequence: CASSATDYSSGTDTQYF. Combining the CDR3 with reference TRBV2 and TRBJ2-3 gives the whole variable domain EPEVTQTPSHQVTQMGQEVILRCVPISNHLYFYWYRQILGQKVEFLVSFYNNEISEKSEIFDDQFSVERPDGSNFTLKIRSTKLEDSAMYFCASSATDYSSGTDTQYFGPGTRLTVL.

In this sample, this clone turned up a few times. This CDR3 reads CASSLGVGFFSYEQYF. CDR3 in DNA: TGTGCCAGCAGCTTAGGGGTTGGGTTCTTCTCCTACGAGCAGTACTTC. The chain couples TRBV7-9 to TRBJ2-7; D remains unclear. The germline gives CDR1 SEHNR, CDR2 FQNEAQ (reference sequence). This CDR3 is 16 amino acids long. V lost 1 base and J lost 0, with 13 bases in between.

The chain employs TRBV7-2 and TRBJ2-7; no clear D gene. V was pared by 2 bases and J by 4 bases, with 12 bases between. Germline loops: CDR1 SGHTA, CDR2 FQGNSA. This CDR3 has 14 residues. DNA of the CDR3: TGTGCCAGCAGCTTAATGGGGTTAGGGTACGAGCAGTACTTC. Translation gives CASSLMGLGYEQYF. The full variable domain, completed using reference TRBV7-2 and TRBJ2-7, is GAGVSQSPSNKVTEKGKDVELRCDPISGHTALYWYRQSLGQGLEFLIYFQGNSAPDKSGLPSDRFSAERTGGSVSTLTIQRTQQEDSAVYLCASSLMGLGYEQYFGPGTRLTVT.

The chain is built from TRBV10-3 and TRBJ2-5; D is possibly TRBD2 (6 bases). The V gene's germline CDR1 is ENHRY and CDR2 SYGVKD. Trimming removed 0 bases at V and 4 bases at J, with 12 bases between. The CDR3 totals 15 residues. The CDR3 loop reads CAISESSGGAETQYF. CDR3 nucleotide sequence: TGTGCCATCAGTGAGTCGAGTGGCGGGGCAGAGACCCAGTACTTC.

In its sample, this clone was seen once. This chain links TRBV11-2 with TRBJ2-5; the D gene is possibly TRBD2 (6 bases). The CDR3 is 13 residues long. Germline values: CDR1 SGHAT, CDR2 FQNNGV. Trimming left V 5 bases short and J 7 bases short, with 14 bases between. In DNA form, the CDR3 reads TGTGCCAGCAGCCGCGATAGGGGAGGGACCCAGTACTTC. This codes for CASSRDRGGTQYF.

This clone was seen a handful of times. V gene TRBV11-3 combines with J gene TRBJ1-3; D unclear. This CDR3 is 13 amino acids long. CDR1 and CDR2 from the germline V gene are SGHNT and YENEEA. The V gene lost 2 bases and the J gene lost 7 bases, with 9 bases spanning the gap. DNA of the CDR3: TGTGCCAGCAGCTTAAGTGGAGGGAACACCATATATTTT. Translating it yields CASSLSGGNTIYF.

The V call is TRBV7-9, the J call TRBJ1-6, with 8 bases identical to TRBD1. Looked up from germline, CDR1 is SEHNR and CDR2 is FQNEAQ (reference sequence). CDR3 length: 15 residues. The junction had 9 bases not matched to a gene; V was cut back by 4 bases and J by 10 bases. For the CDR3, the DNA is TGTGCCAGCAGCTCGGGGACAGGTCCACAGTCACCCCTCCACTTT. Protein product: CASSSGTGPQSPLHF.

The CDR3 DNA sequence: TGTGCCACCACGCGCGCGGCAGGGACTGGGCAGCCCCAGCATTTT. It encodes CATTRAAGTGQPQHF. The chain carries TRBV19 and TRBJ1-5, with TRBD1 as a possible D gene (5 bases). Looked up from germline, CDR1 is LNHDA and CDR2 is SQIVND (reference sequence). Trimming removed 10 bases at V and 7 bases at J, with 23 bases between. This CDR3 comprises 15 residues.

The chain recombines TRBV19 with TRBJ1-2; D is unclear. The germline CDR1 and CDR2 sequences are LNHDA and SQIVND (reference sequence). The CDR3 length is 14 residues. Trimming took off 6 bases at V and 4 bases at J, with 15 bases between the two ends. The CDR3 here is CASRTLTRFYGYTF. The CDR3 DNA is TGTGCCAGTAGGACGTTGACGAGATTCTATGGCTACACCTTC.

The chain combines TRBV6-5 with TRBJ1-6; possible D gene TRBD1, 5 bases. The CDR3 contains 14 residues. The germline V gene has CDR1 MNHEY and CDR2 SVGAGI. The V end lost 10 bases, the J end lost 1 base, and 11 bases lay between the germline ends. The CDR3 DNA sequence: TGTGCCACCGGGACCGGTTCCTATAATTCACCCCTCCACTTT. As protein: CATGTGSYNSPLHF.

DNA of the CDR3: TGTGCCAGCAGCTGGAGACTAGCGGGGGGGGAGAATGAGCAGTTCTTC. Its protein is CASSWRLAGGENEQFF. The chain employs TRBV5-6 and TRBJ2-1; TRBD2 matches 14 bases. From germline, CDR1 is SGHDT and CDR2 YYEEEE. The CDR3 contains 16 residues. The V gene end was trimmed by 3 bases and the J gene end by 7 bases; junction bases not matched to a gene: 6.

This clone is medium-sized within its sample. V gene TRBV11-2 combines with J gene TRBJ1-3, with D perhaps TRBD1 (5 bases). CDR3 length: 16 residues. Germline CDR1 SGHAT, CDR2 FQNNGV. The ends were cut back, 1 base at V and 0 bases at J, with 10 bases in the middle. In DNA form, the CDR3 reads TGTGCCAGCAGCTTAGTGGGACGAATCTCTGGAAACACCATATATTTT. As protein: CASSLVGRISGNTIYF.

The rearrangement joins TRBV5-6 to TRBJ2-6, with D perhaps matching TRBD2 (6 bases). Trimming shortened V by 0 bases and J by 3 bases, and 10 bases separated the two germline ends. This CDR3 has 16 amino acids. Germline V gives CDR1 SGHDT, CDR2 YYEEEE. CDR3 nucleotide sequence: TGTGCCAGCAGCTTGGCCGGGGGTAATGGGGCCAACGTCCTGACTTTC. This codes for CASSLAGGNGANVLTF.

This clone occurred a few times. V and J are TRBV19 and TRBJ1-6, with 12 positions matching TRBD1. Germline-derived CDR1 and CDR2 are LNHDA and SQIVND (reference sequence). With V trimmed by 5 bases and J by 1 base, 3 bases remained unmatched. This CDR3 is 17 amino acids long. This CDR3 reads CASSSGQGASYNSPLHF. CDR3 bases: TGTGCCAGTAGTTCGGGACAGGGGGCTTCCTATAATTCACCCCTCCACTTT.

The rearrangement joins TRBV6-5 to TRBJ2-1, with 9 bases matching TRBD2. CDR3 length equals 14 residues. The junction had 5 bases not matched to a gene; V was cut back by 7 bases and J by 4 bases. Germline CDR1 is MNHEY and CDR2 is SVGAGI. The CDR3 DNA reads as TGTGCCAGCATGAGCGGGGGGTTATACAATGAGCAGTTCTTC. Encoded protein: CASMSGGLYNEQFF.

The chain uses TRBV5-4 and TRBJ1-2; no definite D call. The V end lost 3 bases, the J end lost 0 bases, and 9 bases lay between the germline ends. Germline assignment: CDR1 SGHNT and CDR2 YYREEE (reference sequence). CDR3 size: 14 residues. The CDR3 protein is CASSSLNSNYGYTF. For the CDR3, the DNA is TGTGCCAGCAGCTCCCTTAACTCTAACTATGGCTACACCTTC.